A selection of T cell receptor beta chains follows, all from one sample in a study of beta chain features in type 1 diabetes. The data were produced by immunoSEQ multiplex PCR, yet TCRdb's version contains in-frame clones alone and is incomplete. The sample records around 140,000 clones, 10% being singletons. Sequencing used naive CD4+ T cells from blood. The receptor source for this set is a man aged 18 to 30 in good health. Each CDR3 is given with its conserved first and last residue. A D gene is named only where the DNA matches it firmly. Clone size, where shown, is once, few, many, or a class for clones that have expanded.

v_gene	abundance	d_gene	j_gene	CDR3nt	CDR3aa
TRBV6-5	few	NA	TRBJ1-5	TGTGCCAGCAGTTACCGGAATCAGCCCCAGCATTTT	CASSYRNQPQHF
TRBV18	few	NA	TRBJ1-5	TGTGCCAGCTCACCACCGGGGGGTAGGGGTCAGCCCCAGCATTTT	CASSPPGGRGQPQHF
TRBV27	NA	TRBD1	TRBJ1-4	TGTGCCAGCAGTCCGACGACAGGGAAGGATGAAAAACTGTTTTTT	CASSPTTGKDEKLFF
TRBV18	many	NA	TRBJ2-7	TGTGCCAGCTCACCATTCGCAGGGTACTCCTACGAGCAGTACTTC	CASSPFAGYSYEQYF
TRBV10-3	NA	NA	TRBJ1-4	TGTGCCATCAGAGACGGGAACGAAAATGAAAAACTGTTTTTT	CAIRDGNENEKLFF
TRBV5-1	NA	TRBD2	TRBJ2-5	TGCGCCAGCAGCTTATCTCCCGGGACTAGCGTTCGAGAGACCCAGTACTTC	CASSLSPGTSVRETQYF
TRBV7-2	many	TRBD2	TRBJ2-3	TGTGCCAGCAGCTTTCCGACTAGCGTGGATACGCAGTATTTT	CASSFPTSVDTQYF
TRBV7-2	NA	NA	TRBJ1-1	TGTGCCAGCAGCTTAGGACAGTACACTGAAGCTTTCTTT	CASSLGQYTEAFF
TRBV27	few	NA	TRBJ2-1	TGTGCCAGCAGTTTTGGAGAGAGTTTGGATGAGCAGTTCTTC	CASSFGESLDEQFF
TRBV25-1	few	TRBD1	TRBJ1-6	TGTGCCAGCAGTGAACAGGGGGACATCTCACCCCTCCACTTT	CASSEQGDISPLHF
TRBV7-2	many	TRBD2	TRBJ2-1	TGTGCCAGCAGCCTACTAGCGACCTACAATGAGCAGTTCTTC	CASSLLATYNEQFF
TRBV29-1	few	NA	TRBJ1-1	TGCAGCGCAGGTATGAACACTGAAGCTTTCTTT	CSAGMNTEAFF
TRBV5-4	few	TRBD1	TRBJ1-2	TGTGCCAGCAGGGACTCAGGGGGCGCTTTGTTCTATGGCTACACCTTC	CASRDSGGALFYGYTF
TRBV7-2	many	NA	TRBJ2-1	TGTGCCAGCAGCCTCGCGGATGAGCAGTTCTTC	CASSLADEQFF
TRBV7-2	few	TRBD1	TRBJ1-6	TGTGCCAGCACCCTAGGCGGGTCAGGGGGCATGGGTAATTCACCCCTCCACTTT	CASTLGGSGGMGNSPLHF
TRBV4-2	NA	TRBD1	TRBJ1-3	TGTGCCAGCAGCCATCATCTCGGGGGACAGGGGGCTGGAAACACCATATATTTT	CASSHHLGGQGAGNTIYF
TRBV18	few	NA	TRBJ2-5	TGTGCCAGCTCGCAACAGGTTACCGAAGAGACCCAGTACTTC	CASSQQVTEETQYF
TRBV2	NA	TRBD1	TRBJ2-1	TGTGCCAGCACGGACAGGGGGCTAACCTACAATGAGCAGTTCTTC	CASTDRGLTYNEQFF
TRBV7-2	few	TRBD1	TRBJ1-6	TGTGCCAGCAGCTTCAACCTCGGACAGGGCACCTCTTATAATTCACCCCTCCACTTT	CASSFNLGQGTSYNSPLHF
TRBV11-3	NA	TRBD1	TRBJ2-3	TGTGCCAGCAGCACCCAGCGGACAGGGTCTCCAGATACGCAGTATTTT	CASSTQRTGSPDTQYF
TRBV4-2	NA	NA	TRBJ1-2	TGTGCCAGCAGCCAAAACGGCGGTTATGGCTACACCTTC	CASSQNGGYGYTF
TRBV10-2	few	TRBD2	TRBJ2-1	TGCGCCAGCAGTGATGGGCGGGGGGTCTACAATGAGCAGTTCTTC	CASSDGRGVYNEQFF
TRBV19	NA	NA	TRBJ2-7	TGTGCCAGTAGTGTCACAGGGTTGGACGAGCAGTACTTC	CASSVTGLDEQYF
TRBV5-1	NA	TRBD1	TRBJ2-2	TGCGCCAGCAGCGGGACAGGGGACACCGGGGAGCTGTTTTTT	CASSGTGDTGELFF
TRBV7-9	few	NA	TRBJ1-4	TGTGCCAGCAGCTTAGCGACAAGTAATGAAAAACTGTTTTTT	CASSLATSNEKLFF
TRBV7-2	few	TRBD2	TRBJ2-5	TGTGCCAGCAGCAGGACTAGCGGGGGGGCCGGTGAGACCCAGTACTTC	CASSRTSGGAGETQYF
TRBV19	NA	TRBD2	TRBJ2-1	TGTGCCAGTAGTAATAGGACTAGCGGGGGTGAGCAGTTCTTC	CASSNRTSGGEQFF
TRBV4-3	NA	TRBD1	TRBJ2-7	TGCGCCAGCAGCCAAGAAACAGGGGGACCCTACGAGCAGTACTTC	CASSQETGGPYEQYF
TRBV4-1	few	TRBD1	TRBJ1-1	TGCGCCAGCAGCCAAGGACAGGGTTATTTCACTGAAGCTTTCTTT	CASSQGQGYFTEAFF
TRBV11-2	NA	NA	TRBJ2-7	TGTGCCAGCAGCGCTATGACAGGTTTTTACGAGCAGTACTTC	CASSAMTGFYEQYF
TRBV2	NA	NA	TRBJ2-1	TGTGCCAGCAGTGAAAGGGGTAATGAGCAGTTCTTC	CASSERGNEQFF
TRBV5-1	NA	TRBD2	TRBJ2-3	TGCGCCAGCAGCCAAGCGGGGCCAAACACAGATACGCAGTATTTT	CASSQAGPNTDTQYF
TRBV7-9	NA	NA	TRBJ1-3	TGTGCCAGCAGCTTAGAAGCGGATGGAAACACCATATATTTT	CASSLEADGNTIYF
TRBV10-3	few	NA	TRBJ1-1	TGTGCCATCAACTTACAGGGAGTCGGTAGCACTGAAGCTTTCTTT	CAINLQGVGSTEAFF
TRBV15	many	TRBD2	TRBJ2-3	TGTGCCACCAGCAGTCCGGGACTAGCTGCTACGCAGTATTTT	CATSSPGLAATQYF
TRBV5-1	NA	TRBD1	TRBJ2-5	TGCGCCAGCAGCTCACCGGGGACAGGAGAGACCCAGTACTTC	CASSSPGTGETQYF
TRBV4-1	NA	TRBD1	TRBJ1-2	TGCGCCAGCAGCCAAGATAGGCAGGGGGCATGGTATGGCTACACCTTC	CASSQDRQGAWYGYTF